Here is one T cell receptor (beta chain) with its context. The data belong to a study of T-cell memory formation after mild COVID-19. The CDR3 runs to 14 residues. The V end lost 1 base, the J end lost 1 base, and 8 bases lay between the germline ends. TCRdb redid the calling of the 5' RACE reads with MiXCR, one entry per CDR3 protein. The sample yields 200,000 to 250,000 distinct CDR3 sequences, 7.5% to 10% seen once. The chain uses TRBV12-3 or TRBV12-4 and TRBJ2-7; unclear D gene. This clonotype was sampled from a man between 18 and 29 years old who had mild COVID-19 (a few samples of this study predate the infection). Cell type and time point are not known. The sample was PBMCs or a T cell subset sorted from them (not recorded which). The CDR3 region is CASSLGQLSYEQYF. CDR3 in DNA: TGTGCCAGCAGTTTAGGTCAGTTATCCTACGAGCAGTACTTC.